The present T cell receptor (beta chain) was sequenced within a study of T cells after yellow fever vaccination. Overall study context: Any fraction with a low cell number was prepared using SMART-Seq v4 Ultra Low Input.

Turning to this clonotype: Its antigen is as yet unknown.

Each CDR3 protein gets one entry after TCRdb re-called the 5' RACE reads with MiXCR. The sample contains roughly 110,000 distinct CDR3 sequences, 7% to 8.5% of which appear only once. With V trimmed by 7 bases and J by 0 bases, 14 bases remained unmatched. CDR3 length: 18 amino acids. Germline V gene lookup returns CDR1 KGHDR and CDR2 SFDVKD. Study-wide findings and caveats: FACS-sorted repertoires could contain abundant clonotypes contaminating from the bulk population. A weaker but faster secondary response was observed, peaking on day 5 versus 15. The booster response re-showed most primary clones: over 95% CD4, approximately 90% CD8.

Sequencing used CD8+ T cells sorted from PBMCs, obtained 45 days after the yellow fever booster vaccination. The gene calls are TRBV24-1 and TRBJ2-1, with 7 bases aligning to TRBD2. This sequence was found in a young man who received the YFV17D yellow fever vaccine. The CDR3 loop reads CATSWGSEGGSSYNEQFF. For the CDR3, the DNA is TGTGCCACCAGCTGGGGTTCGGAGGGCGGGAGCTCCTACAATGAGCAGTTCTTC.